This T cell receptor beta chain was observed in a study of low-dose radiotherapy and immunotherapy resistance in tumors. In the study overall: The study delivered 0.5 Gy per fraction every 2 weeks to Cohort 1, totaling 6.5 Gy. Every six weeks patients received intravenous ipilimumab 1 mg/kg, and every two weeks they received intravenous nivolumab 240 mg. A daily 300 mg dose of oral aspirin was taken by patients for four cycles from cycle 1 day 1.

Sample share makes this clonotype medium-sized (0.01 to 0.1%). Germline CDR1 and CDR2: SGHDT and YYEEEE. This CDR3 is built from 14 residues. V shed 2 bases and J shed 9 bases, with 14 bases lying between them. Both a constant-region primer and a V-primer adapter served to amplify TCRs across roughly 20 PCR cycles. TCRdb used MiXCR to reprocess the reads, holding one entry per CDR3 protein. The data hold about 46,000 distinct CDR3 sequences, with 12% observed a single time. The time point was: before trial treatment. The sequence was collected from a female donor with ovarian cancer. The sequenced sample was PBMCs, obtained before treatment. V usage is TRBV5-6 and J usage is TRBJ2-2; D is possibly TRBD2 (5 bases). This chain's CDR3 is CASSFWGTGRELFF. CDR3 coding DNA: TGTGCCAGCAGCTTTTGGGGTACGGGAAGGGAGCTGTTTTTT.